This T cell receptor (beta chain) came from a study of control samples from healthy donors and cancer patients. CDR1 and CDR2 from the germline V gene are MNHEY and SMNVEV (reference sequence). CDR3 length equals 15 residues. Data came from immunoSEQ multiplex PCR; TCRdb stores just in-frame clones and leaves some out. The sample contains approximately 140,000 clones, 94% of which appear only once. In regard to this clone: Sequence at one end of the junction differs from germline and may be a read error. The same CDR3 also results from other DNA sequences found in this sample.

The material sequenced was blood. This clonotype originated in a man between 40 and 49 years old in good health. This chain links TRBV27 with TRBJ1-2; TRBD1 aligns across 8 bases. The CDR3 here is CASSLQGGLAYGYTF. For the CDR3, the DNA is TGTGCCAGCAGTCTACAGGGGGGGCTTGCCTATGGCTATACCTTC.